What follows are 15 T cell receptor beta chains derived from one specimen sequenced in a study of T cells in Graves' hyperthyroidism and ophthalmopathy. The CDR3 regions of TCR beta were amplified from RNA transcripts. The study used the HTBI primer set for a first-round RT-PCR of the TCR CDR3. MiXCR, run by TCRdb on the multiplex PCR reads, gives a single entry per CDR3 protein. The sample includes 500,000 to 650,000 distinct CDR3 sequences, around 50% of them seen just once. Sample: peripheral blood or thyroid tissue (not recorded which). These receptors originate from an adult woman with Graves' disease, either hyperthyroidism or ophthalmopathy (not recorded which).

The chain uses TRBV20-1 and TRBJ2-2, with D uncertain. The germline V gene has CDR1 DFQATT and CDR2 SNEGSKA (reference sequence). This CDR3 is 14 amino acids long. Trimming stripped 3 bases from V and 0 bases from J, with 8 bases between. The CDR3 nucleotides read TGCAGTGCTAGGGCGAATTCGAACACCGGGGAGCTGTTTTTT. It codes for CSARANSNTGELFF.

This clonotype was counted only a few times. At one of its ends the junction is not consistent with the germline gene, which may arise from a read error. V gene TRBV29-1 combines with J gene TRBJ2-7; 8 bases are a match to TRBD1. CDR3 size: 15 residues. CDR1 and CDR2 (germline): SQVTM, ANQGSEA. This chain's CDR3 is CASSRTGGKTYEQYF. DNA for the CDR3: TGTGCCAGCAGTCGTACAGGGGGAAAGACCTACGAGCAGTACTTC.

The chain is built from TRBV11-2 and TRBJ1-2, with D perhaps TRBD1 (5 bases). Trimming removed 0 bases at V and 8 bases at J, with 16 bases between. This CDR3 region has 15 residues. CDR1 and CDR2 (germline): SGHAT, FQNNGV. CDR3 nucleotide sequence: TGTGCCAGCAGCTTAGATCTCACTGGGGCACTCGGCTACACCTTC. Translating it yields CASSLDLTGALGYTF.

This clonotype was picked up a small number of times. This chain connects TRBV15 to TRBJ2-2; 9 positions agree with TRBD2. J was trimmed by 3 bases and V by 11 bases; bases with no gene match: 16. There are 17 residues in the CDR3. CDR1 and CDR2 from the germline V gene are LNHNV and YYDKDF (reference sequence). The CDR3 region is CAWKRTGTSKYTGELFF. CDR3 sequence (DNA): TGTGCCTGGAAAAGGACCGGGACTAGCAAGTACACCGGGGAGCTGTTTTTT.

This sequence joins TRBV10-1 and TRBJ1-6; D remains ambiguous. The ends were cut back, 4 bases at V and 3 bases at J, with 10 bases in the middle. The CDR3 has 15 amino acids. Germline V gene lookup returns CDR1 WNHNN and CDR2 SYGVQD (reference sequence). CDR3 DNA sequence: TGCGCCAGCAGTGGGACGGCTATCTATAATTCACCCCTCCACTTT. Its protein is CASSGTAIYNSPLHF.

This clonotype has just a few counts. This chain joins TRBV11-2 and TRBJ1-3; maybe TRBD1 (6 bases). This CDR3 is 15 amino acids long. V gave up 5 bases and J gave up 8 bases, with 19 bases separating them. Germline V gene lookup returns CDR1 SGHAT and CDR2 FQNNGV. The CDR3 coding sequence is TGTGCCAGCAGCCAGACAGGATCGCGAGGCTACACCATATATTTT. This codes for CASSQTGSRGYTIYF.

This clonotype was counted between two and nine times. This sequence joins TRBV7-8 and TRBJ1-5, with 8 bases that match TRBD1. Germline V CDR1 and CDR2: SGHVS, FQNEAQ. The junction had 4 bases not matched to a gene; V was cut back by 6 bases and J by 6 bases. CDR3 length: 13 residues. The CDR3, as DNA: TGTGCCAGCAGTCATGACAGGGGTCAGCCCCAGCATTTT. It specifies CASSHDRGQPQHF.

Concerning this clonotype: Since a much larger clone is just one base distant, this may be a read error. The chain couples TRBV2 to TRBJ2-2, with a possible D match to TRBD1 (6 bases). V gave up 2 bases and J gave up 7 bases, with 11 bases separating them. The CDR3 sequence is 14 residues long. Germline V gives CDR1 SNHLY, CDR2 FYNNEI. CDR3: CASSEQGSGGELFF. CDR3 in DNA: TGTGCCAGCAGTGAACAGGGGTCGGGCGGGGAGCTGTTTTTT.

CDR3 protein: CASSLAADLSGNTIYF. In DNA form, the CDR3 reads TGTGCCAGCAGCTTAGCGGCGGACCTCTCTGGAAACACCATATATTTT. The V gene is TRBV7-6, the J gene TRBJ1-3; D ambiguous. Germline V gives CDR1 SGHVS, CDR2 FNYEAQ. This CDR3 has 16 residues. With 0 bases removed from V and 0 bases from J, the gap between germline ends came to 9 bases. The complete variable domain, with remaining parts taken from reference TRBV7-6 and TRBJ1-3, reads GAGVSQSPRYKVTKRGQDVALRCDPISGHVSLYWYRQALGQGPEFLTYFNYEAQQDKSGLPNDRFSAERPEGSISTLTIQRTEQRDSAMYRCASSLAADLSGNTIYFGEGSWLTVV.

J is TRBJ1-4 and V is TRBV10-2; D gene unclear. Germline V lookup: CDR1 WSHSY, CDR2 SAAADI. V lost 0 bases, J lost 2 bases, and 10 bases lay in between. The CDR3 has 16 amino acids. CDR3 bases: TGCGCCAGCAGTGAGTCGCTGGGAGGCACTAATGAAAAACTGTTTTTT. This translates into CASSESLGGTNEKLFF.

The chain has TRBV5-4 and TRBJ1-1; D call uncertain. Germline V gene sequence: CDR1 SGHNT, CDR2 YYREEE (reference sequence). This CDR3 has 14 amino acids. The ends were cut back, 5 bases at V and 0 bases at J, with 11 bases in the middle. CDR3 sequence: CASSEVPMNTEAFF. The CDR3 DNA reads TGTGCCAGCAGTGAAGTTCCGATGAACACTGAAGCTTTCTTT.

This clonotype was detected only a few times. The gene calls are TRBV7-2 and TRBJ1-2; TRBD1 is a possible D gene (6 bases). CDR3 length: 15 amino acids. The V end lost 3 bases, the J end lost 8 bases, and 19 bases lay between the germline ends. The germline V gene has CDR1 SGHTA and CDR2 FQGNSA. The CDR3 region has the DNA TGTGCCAGCAGCTTTGGGGGCATGGGGATGGAAGGCTACACCTTC. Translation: CASSFGGMGMEGYTF.

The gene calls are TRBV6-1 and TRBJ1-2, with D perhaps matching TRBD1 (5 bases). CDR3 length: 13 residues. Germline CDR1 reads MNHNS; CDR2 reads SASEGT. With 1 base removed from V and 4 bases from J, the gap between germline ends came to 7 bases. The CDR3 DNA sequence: TGTGCCAGCAGTGAAGGAGACAGCTATGGCTACACCTTC. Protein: CASSEGDSYGYTF.

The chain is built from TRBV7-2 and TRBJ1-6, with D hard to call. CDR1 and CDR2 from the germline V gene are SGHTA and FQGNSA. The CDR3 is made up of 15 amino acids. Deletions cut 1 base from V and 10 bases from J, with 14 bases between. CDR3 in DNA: TGTGCCAGCAGCTTAGTGGGCAGAAAAAAATCACCCCTCCACTTT. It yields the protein CASSLVGRKKSPLHF.

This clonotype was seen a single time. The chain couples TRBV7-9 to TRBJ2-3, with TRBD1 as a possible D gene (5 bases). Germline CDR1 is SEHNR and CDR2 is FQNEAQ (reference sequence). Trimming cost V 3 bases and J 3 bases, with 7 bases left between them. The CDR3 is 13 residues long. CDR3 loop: CASSFQGTDTQYF. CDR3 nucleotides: TGTGCCAGCAGCTTCCAGGGTACAGATACGCAGTATTTT.